The 4 T cell receptor beta chains in this list originate from one sample, sequenced in a study of identical twins. TCRdb re-analysed the 5' RACE reads in MiXCR, keeping a single row per CDR3 protein. This sample carries roughly 630,000 distinct CDR3 sequences, roughly 6.6% of them seen once, and the ten largest clones take less than 2%. These data were also reused for a study on yellow fever vaccine responses in identical twins.

The sequenced sample was PBMCs. These receptor sequences come from a woman younger than 35 in good health.

V gene TRBV6-1 combines with J gene TRBJ2-7; no clear D gene. The CDR3 has 14 amino acids. The ends were cut back, 4 bases at V and 1 base at J, with 11 bases in the middle. The germline CDR1 and CDR2 sequences are MNHNS and SASEGT. In DNA form, the CDR3 reads TGTGCCAGCAGTGCGAACCGGGTTTCCTACGAGCAGTACGTC. This sequence encodes CASSANRVSYEQYV.

This clonotype was detected a few times. This chain joins TRBV28 and TRBJ1-3; the D is unclear. The germline V and J ends were trimmed by 6 bases and 0 bases, with 12 bases remaining between them. The CDR3 runs to 15 residues. From germline, CDR1 is MDHEN and CDR2 SYDVKM. The CDR3 DNA follows: TGTGCCAGCAGATTACAGCTCAACTCTGGAAACACCATATATTTT. This encodes CASRLQLNSGNTIYF.

The V gene is TRBV5-1, the J gene TRBJ1-1; TRBD1 matches 7 bases. CDR1 SGHRS and CDR2 YFSETQ come from the germline V gene. This CDR3 region has 14 residues. The ends lost 1 base at V and 1 base at J; junction bases unmatched: 1. The CDR3 region has the DNA TGCGCCAGCAGCTTGCGGGACAGGAACACTGAAGCTTTCTTT. It specifies CASSLRDRNTEAFF.

This clonotype was counted ten times or more. The chain has TRBV4-2 and TRBJ2-1; 13 bases line up with TRBD2. V shed 0 bases and J 4 bases; nucleotides not matched to a gene: 6. CDR1 and CDR2 from the germline V gene are LGHNA and YNFKEQ. The CDR3 loop spans 18 amino acids. The CDR3 loop reads CASSQELAGGPRYNEQFF. CDR3 coding DNA: TGTGCCAGCAGCCAAGAACTAGCGGGAGGGCCGCGGTACAATGAGCAGTTCTTC.